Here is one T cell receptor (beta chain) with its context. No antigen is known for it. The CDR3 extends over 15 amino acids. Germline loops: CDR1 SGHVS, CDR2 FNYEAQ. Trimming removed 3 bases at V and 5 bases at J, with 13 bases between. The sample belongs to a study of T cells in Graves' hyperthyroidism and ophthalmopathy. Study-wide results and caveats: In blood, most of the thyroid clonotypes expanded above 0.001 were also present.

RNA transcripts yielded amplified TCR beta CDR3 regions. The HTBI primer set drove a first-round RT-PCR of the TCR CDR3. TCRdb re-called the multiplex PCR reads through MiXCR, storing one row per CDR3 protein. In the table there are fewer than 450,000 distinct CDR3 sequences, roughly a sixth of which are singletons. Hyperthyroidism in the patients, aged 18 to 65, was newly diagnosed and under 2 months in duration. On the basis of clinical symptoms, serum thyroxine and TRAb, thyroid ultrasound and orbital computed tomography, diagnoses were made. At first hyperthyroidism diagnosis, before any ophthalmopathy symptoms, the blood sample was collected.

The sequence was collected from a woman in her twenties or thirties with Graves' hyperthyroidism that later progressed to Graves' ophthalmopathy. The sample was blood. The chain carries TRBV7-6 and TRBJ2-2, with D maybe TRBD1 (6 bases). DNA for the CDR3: TGTGCCAGCAGCTTGCAGGGGATAGGGACCGGGGAGCTGTTTTTT. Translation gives CASSLQGIGTGELFF.